In its sample, the clone carrying this T cell receptor beta chain was seen once. Its target is not known. The sample comes from a study of response to subunit inactivated influenza vaccine. Germline V CDR1 and CDR2: DFQATT, SNEGSKA (reference sequence). With V trimmed by 5 bases and J by 2 bases, 9 bases remained unmatched. The CDR3 contains 14 residues. Findings and caveats of the study: The authors proposed limited new T cell recruitment per seasonal influenza vaccination.

TCRdb used MiXCR to reprocess the RT-PCR reads, holding one entry per CDR3 protein. The table has about 540,000 distinct CDR3 sequences, approximately 24% seen once. These data were likewise used in another study, on T cells expressing NK-cell markers. Turning to that study: The authors generated TCR beta cDNA through 5'RACE template switching with UMIs. Sorting in several experiments was restricted by an anti-gamma-delta TCR antibody to alpha-beta TCR T cells. Once again these clonotypes came out on top in the CD3+CD56-NKG2C+ fraction of a few donors.

Sequenced material: CD4+ T cells sorted from PBMCs, taken about 11 days after vaccination. The genes are TRBV20-1 and TRBJ2-7; 7 bases agree with TRBD1. The sequence was collected from a man between 45 and 60 years old who received an inactivated influenza vaccine. The CDR3 loop reads CSAPDRAQTYEQYF. The CDR3 bases are TGCAGTGCTCCAGACAGGGCCCAAACCTACGAGCAGTACTTC.